The entry that follows covers one TCR beta chain sequence. The clone's antigen remains unknown. No per-base quality is available; no much larger clone lies one base away. V was cut back by 0 bases and J by 5 bases, leaving a gap of 4 bases between them. From the cysteine up to the phenylalanine, the CDR3 has a length of 11 residues. Solely the CDR3 DNA is kept, with 33 bases framed from the first base. CDR1 and CDR2 are drawn from the germline V gene (reference sequence): GTSNPN, SVGIG. This record comes from a study of cytomegalovirus exposure and HLA in healthy donors listed by TCRdb under 2017. For context, the study as a whole: According to an earlier analysis of around 600 of the donors, roughly 180 million T cells yielded 90 million to 130 million unique TCR beta sequences and roughly 280 Gb of sequence data. An early release covering about 600 HLA-typed donors comprised 300 to 350 gigabases of sequencing data and around 80 million unique TCR sequences. The genetic ancestry cluster associated with self-reported Caucasian donors included roughly 84% of the roughly 360 genotyped donors. The study aimed to test whether signatures of past pathogen exposure could be identified by cataloging public T cell receptors. The study profiled the T cell repertoires of more than 500 subjects by immunosequencing and related them to cytomegalovirus serostatus. Besides the first cohort of under 700 subjects, a separate validation cohort made up of 120 or so different subjects was used. To predict cytomegalovirus infection status, the study brought together high-throughput TCR immunosequencing, statistical association of individual TCRs with disease status, and machine learning. A later analysis re-examined previously published TCR beta repertoires from 600 to 700 donors and added high-resolution HLA genotyping to investigate patterns of TCR occurrence. Rather than drawing on any new phenotypic data, the later analysis identified candidate immune exposures from TCR beta sequences and the way those sequences occurred across donors. In an earlier analysis of about 590 of the donors, high-throughput TCR beta sequencing was used to judge whether each TCR beta V gene segment behaved as functional or pseudogenic. Alongside the repertoire data, information on donor age, sex, ethnicity and CMV serostatus was compiled. Genome-wide SNP genotypes for about 55% of the roughly 670 donors were used in a later genetic analysis, which treated that subset as a discovery cohort. Every discovery cohort repertoire had been produced on one sequencing platform. Class I and class II HLA loci were covered by the typing at four-digit resolution. Typing coverage differed by locus: A, B, C, DRB1 and DQB1 were typed in about 620-640 donors, DQA1 in 500 to 550, DPA1 in 600 to 610, and DPB1 in 472. Roughly 5 DR-DQ haplotypes were handled as single units for association and clustering, since linkage in the cohort was strong. Among roughly 370 genotyped donors of the cohort, an average of approximately 250,000 unique TCR beta nucleotide sequences were sequenced per donor, around 20% of them non-productive. On the study overall, not on this receptor specifically: A total of around 150 TCR beta chains were listed by the study as associated with cytomegalovirus. Because some donors lacked HLA typing at each locus, the association tests relied only on the typed subset. Because counts were too low, some 17 rarely observed V segments, including chromosome 9 orphons, were left out of the earlier analysis of 500 to 650 of the donors. According to a later analysis, parvovirus B19, influenza, CMV and Epstein-Barr virus appeared linked to several top co-occurrence clusters. Strong co-occurrence of HLA alleles, especially DR and DQ, made assigning TCR associations to individual alleles difficult. The classifier was reported to diagnose cytomegalovirus status with high specificity and sensitivity in both the original and validation cohorts. In this cohort, only TCR beta chains were sequenced, and detectable features were limited by the absence of alpha or paired-chain data. While some public TCRs were present in many individuals, most TCR sequences turned up only very rarely across donors. It was suggested by the authors that the approach could potentially be generalized to other disease states and immunological phenotypes. According to a later analysis, TCR association rates differed among HLA loci, with DRB1 alleles showing the most associated TCRs and HLA-C alleles showing the fewest. Specific HLA alleles were associated with 15,000 to 20,000 TCR beta sequences at a false discovery rate of 0.05 in a later analysis. The presence/absence analyses assumed that sequencing depth was roughly uniform across donors, and that assumption may not be true. A further reported finding was that TCR beta sequences accurately predicted the HLA-A and HLA-B alleles for most subjects in the first cohort. In vitro tests confirmed that a few of the cytomegalovirus-associated TCR beta chains recognize cytomegalovirus antigens. An earlier analysis of around 500 of the donors showed that most TCR beta V segments appeared in productive rearrangements either about 87% or about 30% of the time, which broadly matched IMGT annotations. Linkage disequilibrium might explain the correlated functional status among segregating V segments, but an unknown experimental factor could not be ruled out. A later genetic analysis associated a missense DCLRE1C variant with V-gene and J-gene trimming of TCR beta chains, and an independent cohort replicated the association. A later analysis found that most CMV-associated TCR beta chains appeared HLA-restricted, with HLA associations seemingly driven largely by CMV exposure. The 87-base-pair reads could not distinguish some IMGT-functional V segments, including TRBV6-2 and TRBV6-3, so those segments were excluded. CMV serostatus was the only immune exposure information available for the cohort. The sequencing pipeline was judged likely to have produced a cluster of highly shared sequence variants as a technical artifact. A later analysis found that HLA-associated TCR beta chains were more clonally expanded and had lower generation probabilities than equally common non-associated chains. A later genetic analysis reported fewer N-insertions in productive TCRs among donors in an Asian-associated ancestry cluster than the roughly 700-donor mean.

The cohort consisted of 600 to 750 healthy bone marrow donors. At the time of sampling, every cohort member was nominally healthy, though immune exposures that went unrecorded were likely present. The donor was CMV seronegative and belonged to the group of 350 or so seronegative cohort members. Each donor provided a peripheral blood sample, and peripheral blood mononuclear cells were used for TCR beta sequencing. Genomic DNA was extracted from the blood cell samples with the Qiagen DNeasy Blood Extraction Kit. Library preparation used the immunoSEQ multiplex PCR assay. For the multiplex PCR, a mixture combining 60 forward primers for TCR Vbeta segments and 13 reverse primers for TCR Jbeta segments was used. Amplification of the CDR3 region of rearranged TCR beta genes was performed with a multiplex PCR assay on genomic DNA. The amplified TCR beta libraries were sequenced on the Illumina HiSeq System as 87-base-pair reads. From the authors' description of their analysis: Across the 500 to 850 repertoires, a later analysis counted roughly 84 million unique TCR beta chains, some 11 million of which were shared by at least two donors. To remove PCR and sequencing errors, raw reads were error-corrected and collapsed into unique sequences using a nearest-neighbor algorithm that merged closely related sequences. To assign V, D and J gene segments, CDR3 sequences were aligned to IMGT reference sequences. For a sequence to be retained, a match of at least six nucleotides was required to both a V gene segment and a J gene segment. Rearrangements were called productive when the CDR3 lacked stop codons and stayed in frame with V and J; all others were non-productive. CDR3 was defined by IMGT convention, running from the second conserved V-encoded cysteine to the conserved J-encoded phenylalanine. Sequences without an unambiguous match to a single V gene segment were excluded from the earlier analysis of 450 to 750 of the donors. In an earlier analysis of some 590 of the donors, a V segment was called functional when productive rearrangements were above 56.7%, and segregating when the standard deviation between donors exceeded 5%. A statistical classification framework was built for diagnosing cytomegalovirus status from the catalog of TCR beta chain sequences. V and J gene assignment, in a later analysis, came from comparing TCR nucleotide sequences with IMGT/GENE-DB human TR gene sequences. Using the TCRdist pipeline, a later analysis assigned CDR3 sequences along with most-parsimonious VDJ recombination scenarios. In a later analysis, each TCR beta chain was defined by its CDR3 amino acid sequence together with its V-gene family, and reads without a unique V-gene family were excluded. To address suspected cross-contamination and a sequencing artifact, a later analysis removed approximately 590 highly shared, low-generation-probability nucleotide sequences. For each public chain, a later analysis derived a clonal expansion index from normalized ranks of inferred template counts within each repertoire. In a later analysis, generation probabilities were computed with a VDJ recombination model fitted to out-of-frame rearrangements, and the resulting probabilities were checked against IGoR. In a later analysis, hypergeometric tests were used to score TCR-TCR, TCR-HLA and TCR-CMV co-occurrence, with a repertoire-size bias correction applied to TCR pairs. To estimate false discovery rates, a later analysis permuted the HLA or CMV assignments 20 times. A later analysis grouped co-occurring TCRs with DBSCAN, adding TCRdist sequence similarity when clustering within HLA-allele-positive subsets. Repertoires with fewer than 30,000 or more than 120,000 public chains, plus five repertoires with anomalous nucleotide sharing, were excluded from co-occurrence clustering. TCRdb carries this immuneACCESS record with in-frame sequences only. Its versions omit some clonotypes, under half of them owing to an unresolved V gene in the studies checked, with the rest unexplained. The DNA gave D and trimming, while V, J and clone size come from that table. Recorded for this sample are 160,000 or so clones; 82% of them occurred a single time. The ten largest clones take up 0.5% of the sample.

The receptor comes from a woman between 50 and 59 years old in good health and CMV-seronegative. The sequencing input was PBMCs. The sequence is built from TRBV30 and TRBJ2-5; the D gene remains uncertain. The DNA sequence follows: TGTGCCTGGAGTGTGAGGGAGACCCAGTACTTC. Its protein reads: CAWSVRETQYF.